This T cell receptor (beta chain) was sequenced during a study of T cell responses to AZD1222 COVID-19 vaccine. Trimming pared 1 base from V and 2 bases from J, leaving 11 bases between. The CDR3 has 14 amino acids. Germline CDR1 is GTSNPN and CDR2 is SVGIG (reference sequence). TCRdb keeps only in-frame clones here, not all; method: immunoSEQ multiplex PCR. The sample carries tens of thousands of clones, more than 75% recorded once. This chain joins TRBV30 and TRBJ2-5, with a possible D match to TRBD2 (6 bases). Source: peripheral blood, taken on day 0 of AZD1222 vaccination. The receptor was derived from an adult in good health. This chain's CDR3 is CAWSGGRGQETQYF. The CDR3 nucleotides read TGTGCCTGGAGTGGGGGTCGGGGGCAAGAGACCCAGTACTTC.